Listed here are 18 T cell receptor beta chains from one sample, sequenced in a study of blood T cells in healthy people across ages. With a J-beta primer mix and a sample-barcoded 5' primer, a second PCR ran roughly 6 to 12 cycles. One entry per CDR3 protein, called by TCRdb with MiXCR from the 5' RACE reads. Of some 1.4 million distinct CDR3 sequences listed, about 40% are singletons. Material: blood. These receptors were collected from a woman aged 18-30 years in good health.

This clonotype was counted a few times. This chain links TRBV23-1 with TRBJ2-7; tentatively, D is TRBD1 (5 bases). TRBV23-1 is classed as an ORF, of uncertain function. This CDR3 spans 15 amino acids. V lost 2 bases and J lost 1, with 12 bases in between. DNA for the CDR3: TGCGCCAGCAGTCAACCCGACAGCAAATCCTACGAGCAGTACTTC. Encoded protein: CASSQPDSKSYEQYF.

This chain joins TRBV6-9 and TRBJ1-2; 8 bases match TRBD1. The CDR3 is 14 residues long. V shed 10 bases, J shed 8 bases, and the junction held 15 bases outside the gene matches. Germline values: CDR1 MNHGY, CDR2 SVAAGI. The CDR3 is CATRPQDREMGYTF. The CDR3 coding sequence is TGTGCCACCCGGCCCCAGGACAGGGAAATGGGCTACACCTTC.

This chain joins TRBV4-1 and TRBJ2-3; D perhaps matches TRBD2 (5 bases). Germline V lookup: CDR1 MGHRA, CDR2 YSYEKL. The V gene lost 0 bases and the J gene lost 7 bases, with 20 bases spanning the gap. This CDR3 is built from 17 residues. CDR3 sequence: CASSQDAPGGLGYTQYF. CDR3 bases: TGCGCCAGCAGCCAAGACGCCCCGGGCGGGCTTGGTTATACGCAGTATTTT.

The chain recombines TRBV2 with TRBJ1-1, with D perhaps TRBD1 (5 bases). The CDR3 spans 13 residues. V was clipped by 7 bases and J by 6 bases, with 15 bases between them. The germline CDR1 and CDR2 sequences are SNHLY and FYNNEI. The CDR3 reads CASNPGKVAEAFF. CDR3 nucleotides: TGTGCCAGCAATCCAGGGAAAGTGGCTGAAGCTTTCTTT.

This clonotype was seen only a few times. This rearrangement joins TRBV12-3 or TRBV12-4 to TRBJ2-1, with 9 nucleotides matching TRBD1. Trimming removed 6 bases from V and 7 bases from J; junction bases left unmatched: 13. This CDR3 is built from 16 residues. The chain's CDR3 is CASRLTGTGLRNEQFF. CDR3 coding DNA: TGTGCCAGCAGACTCACCGGGACAGGGCTTCGAAATGAGCAGTTCTTC.

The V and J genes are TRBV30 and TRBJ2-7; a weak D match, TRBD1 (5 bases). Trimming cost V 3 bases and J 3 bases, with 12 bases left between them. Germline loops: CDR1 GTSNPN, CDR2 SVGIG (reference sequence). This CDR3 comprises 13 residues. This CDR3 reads CAWRLGHLYEQYF. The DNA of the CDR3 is TGTGCCTGGAGACTTGGACATCTCTACGAGCAGTACTTC.

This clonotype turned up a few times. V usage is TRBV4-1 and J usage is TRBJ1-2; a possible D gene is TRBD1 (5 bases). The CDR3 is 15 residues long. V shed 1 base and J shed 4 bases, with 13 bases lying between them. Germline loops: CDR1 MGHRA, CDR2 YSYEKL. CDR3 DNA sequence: TGCGCCAGCAGCCAAGGGACACCTATAGCCTATGGCTACACCTTC. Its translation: CASSQGTPIAYGYTF.

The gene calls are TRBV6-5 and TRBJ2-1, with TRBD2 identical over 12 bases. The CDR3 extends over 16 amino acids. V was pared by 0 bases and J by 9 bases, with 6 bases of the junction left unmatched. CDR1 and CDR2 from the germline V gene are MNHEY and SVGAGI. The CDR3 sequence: CASSYSRLAGALEQFF. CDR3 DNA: TGTGCCAGCAGTTACTCTAGACTAGCGGGAGCCCTTGAGCAGTTCTTC.

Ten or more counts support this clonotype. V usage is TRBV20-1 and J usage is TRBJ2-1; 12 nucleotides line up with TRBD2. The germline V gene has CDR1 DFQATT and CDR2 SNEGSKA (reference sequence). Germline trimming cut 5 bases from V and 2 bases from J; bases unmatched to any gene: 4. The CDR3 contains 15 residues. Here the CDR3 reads CSAPLAGGTYNEQFF. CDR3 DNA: TGCAGTGCTCCTCTAGCGGGAGGGACCTACAATGAGCAGTTCTTC.

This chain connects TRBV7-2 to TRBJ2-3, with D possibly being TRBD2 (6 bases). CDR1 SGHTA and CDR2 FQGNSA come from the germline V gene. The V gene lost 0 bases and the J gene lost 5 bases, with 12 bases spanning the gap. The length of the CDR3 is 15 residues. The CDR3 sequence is CASSLASGSLDTQYF. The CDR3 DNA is TGTGCCAGCAGCTTAGCTAGCGGATCTTTAGATACGCAGTATTTT. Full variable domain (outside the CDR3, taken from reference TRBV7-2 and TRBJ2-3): GAGVSQSPSNKVTEKGKDVELRCDPISGHTALYWYRQSLGQGLEFLIYFQGNSAPDKSGLPSDRFSAERTGGSVSTLTIQRTQQEDSAVYLCASSLASGSLDTQYFGPGTRLTVL.

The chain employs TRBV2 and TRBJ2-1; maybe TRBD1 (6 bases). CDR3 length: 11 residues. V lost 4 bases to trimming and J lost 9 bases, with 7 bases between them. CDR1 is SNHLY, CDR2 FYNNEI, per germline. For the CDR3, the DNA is TGTGCCAGCAGTGCGGACAGTGAGCAGTTCTTC. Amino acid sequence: CASSADSEQFF.

The DNA for the CDR3 is TGTGCCAGCAGTTCCCCGACTAGCGGGGGGAACTCCTACAATGAGCAGTTCTTC. Translation: CASSSPTSGGNSYNEQFF. This chain uses TRBV11-2 with TRBJ2-1, with 13 bases matching TRBD2. The J segment lost 0 bases and the V segment lost 6 bases, leaving 8 bases of the junction unmatched. The CDR3 totals 18 residues. Germline V lookup: CDR1 SGHAT, CDR2 FQNNGV.

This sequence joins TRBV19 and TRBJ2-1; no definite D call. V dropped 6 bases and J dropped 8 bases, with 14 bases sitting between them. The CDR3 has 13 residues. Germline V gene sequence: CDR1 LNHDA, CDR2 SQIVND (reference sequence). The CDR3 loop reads CASSMEWSDEQFF. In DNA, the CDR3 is TGTGCCAGTAGCATGGAGTGGTCGGATGAGCAGTTCTTC.

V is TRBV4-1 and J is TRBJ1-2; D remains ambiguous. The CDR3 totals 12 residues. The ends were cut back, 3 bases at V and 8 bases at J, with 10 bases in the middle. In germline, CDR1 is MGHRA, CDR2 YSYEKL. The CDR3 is CASSHGLGGYTF. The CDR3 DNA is TGCGCCAGCAGCCACGGACTAGGGGGCTACACCTTC.

Here the CDR3 DNA reads TGCAGCGTTGAAGACGCGGGGGACACACCCAACGAAGATACGCAGTATTTT. Translated, it gives CSVEDAGDTPNEDTQYF. The chain combines TRBV29-1 with TRBJ2-3; D might be TRBD2 (7 bases). V gave up 0 bases and J gave up 5 bases, with 21 bases separating them. This CDR3 has 17 residues. Germline V CDR1 and CDR2: SQVTM, ANQGSEA.

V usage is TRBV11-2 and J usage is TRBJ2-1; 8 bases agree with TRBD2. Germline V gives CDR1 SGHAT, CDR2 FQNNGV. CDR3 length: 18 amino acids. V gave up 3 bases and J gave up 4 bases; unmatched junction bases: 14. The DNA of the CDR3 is TGTGCCAGCAGCTTCCCCGAACTGCCTAGCGGGCTGTACAATGAGCAGTTCTTC. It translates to CASSFPELPSGLYNEQFF.

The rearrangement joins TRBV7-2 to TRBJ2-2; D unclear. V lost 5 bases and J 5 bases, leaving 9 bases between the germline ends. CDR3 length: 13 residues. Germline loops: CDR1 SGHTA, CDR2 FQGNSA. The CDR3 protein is CASSPTYTGELFF. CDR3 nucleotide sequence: TGTGCCAGCAGCCCCACTTATACCGGGGAGCTGTTTTTT. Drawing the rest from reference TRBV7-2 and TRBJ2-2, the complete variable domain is GAGVSQSPSNKVTEKGKDVELRCDPISGHTALYWYRQSLGQGLEFLIYFQGNSAPDKSGLPSDRFSAERTGGSVSTLTIQRTQQEDSAVYLCASSPTYTGELFFGEGSRLTVL.

The chain's CDR3 is CASSAPFGVAFKDEQFF. CDR3 sequence (DNA): TGTGCCAGCAGTGCCCCTTTCGGGGTGGCCTTTAAAGACGAGCAGTTCTTC. The rearrangement links TRBV28 to TRBJ2-1; D perhaps matches TRBD2 (5 bases). The CDR3 length is 17 residues. In germline, CDR1 is MDHEN, CDR2 SYDVKM. V dropped 5 bases and J dropped 10 bases, with 27 bases sitting between them. The full variable domain, in which reference TRBV28 and TRBJ2-1 provide the parts outside the CDR3, is DVKVTQSSRYLVKRTGEKVFLECVQDMDHENMFWYRQDPGLGLRLIYFSYDVKMKEKGDIPEGYSVSREKKERFSLILESASTNQTSMYLCASSAPFGVAFKDEQFFGPGTRLTVL.